The 29 T cell receptor beta chains in this list originate from one sample, sequenced in a study of cytomegalovirus exposure and HLA in healthy donors. This table comes from immunoSEQ multiplex PCR, and its TCRdb copy is limited to in-frame clones, with some not included. The table records approximately 130,000 clones, under 90% of them present only once. The sample comprised PBMCs. The receptors here all came from a woman aged 30 to 39 in good health and CMV-seronegative.

The chain recombines TRBV30 with TRBJ2-1; D is undetermined. V was clipped by 2 bases and J by 5 bases, with 13 bases between them. Per the germline V gene, CDR1 is GTSNPN and CDR2 is SVGIG (reference sequence). The length of the CDR3 is 14 residues. CDR3 loop: CAWSLSLINNEQFF. The DNA of the CDR3 is TGTGCCTGGAGTCTCTCCCTAATAAACAATGAGCAGTTCTTC.

The V and J genes are TRBV7-9 and TRBJ1-1; D is unresolved. V lost 3 bases and J lost 5, with 10 bases in between. CDR1 is SEHNR and CDR2 is FQNEAQ in the germline V gene (reference sequence). This CDR3 is 13 amino acids long. CDR3 coding DNA: TGTGCCAGCAGCTTTGGAATGGAGACTGAAGCTTTCTTT. Encoded protein: CASSFGMETEAFF.

The CDR3 sequence: CASSVGTGLKNEQFF. Here the CDR3 DNA reads TGTGCCAGCAGCGTAGGGACAGGCTTAAAGAATGAGCAGTTCTTC. The rearrangement uses TRBV9 and TRBJ2-1, with 7 bases aligning to TRBD1. Germline loops: CDR1 SGDLS, CDR2 YYNGEE. Trimming cost V 0 bases and J 7 bases; bases outside gene matches: 7. The CDR3 covers 15 residues.

The CDR3 bases are TGTGCCAGCAGTCATGCCAAGGTAGCGGGGACTACCTACGAGCAGTACTTC. It specifies CASSHAKVAGTTYEQYF. This chain uses TRBV27 with TRBJ2-7, with 8 positions matching TRBD2. The CDR3 has 17 amino acids. Trimming cost V 5 bases and J 2 bases; bases outside gene matches: 14. Germline CDR1 MNHEY, CDR2 SMNVEV (reference sequence).

This clone was seen a single time. The CDR3 DNA follows: TGCGCCAGCAGCCAAGTAGCGGGGGGCGGATCCAGCGGGGAGCTGTTTTTT. Protein product: CASSQVAGGGSSGELFF. The V gene is TRBV4-3, the J gene TRBJ2-2; 10 positions agree with TRBD2. The ends lost 1 base at V and 7 bases at J; junction bases unmatched: 9. The CDR3 is 17 residues long. CDR1 and CDR2 from the germline V gene are LGHNA and YSLEER.

The chain couples TRBV27 to TRBJ1-5; tentative D call: TRBD1 (6 bases). Deletions cut 4 bases from V and 3 bases from J, with 13 bases between. CDR1 MNHEY and CDR2 SMNVEV come from the germline V gene (reference sequence). The CDR3 loop spans 15 amino acids. CDR3 bases: TGTGCCAGCAGTTCCAAACGGACAGCCAATCAGCCCCAGCATTTT. Translated, it gives CASSSKRTANQPQHF.

Comment on this clone: One end of the junction varies from germline; a read error may be responsible. The CDR3 region has the DNA TGTGCTAGCAGCCCAGGACAGGGCCAAGAGACCCAGTACTTC. Its protein is CASSPGQGQETQYF. The chain links TRBV7-7 to TRBJ2-5, with TRBD1 matching 8 bases. Germline V gene sequence: CDR1 SSHAT, CDR2 FNYEAQ (reference sequence). The CDR3 runs to 14 residues.

The chain has TRBV7-2 and TRBJ2-2; the match to TRBD2 covers 8 bases. CDR1 SGHTA and CDR2 FQGNSA come from the germline V gene. Germline trimming cut 4 bases from V and 7 bases from J; bases unmatched to any gene: 2. This CDR3 spans 13 amino acids. The CDR3 loop is CASSSGGFGELFF. The CDR3 DNA is TGTGCCAGCAGCTCGGGGGGGTTCGGGGAGCTGTTTTTT.

The CDR3 region has the DNA TGCGCCAGCAGCTTGGCCGGGGGAAGGACAGATACGCAGTATTTT. This translates into CASSLAGGRTDTQYF. V usage is TRBV5-1 and J usage is TRBJ2-3; the D gene is possibly TRBD2 (6 bases). The ends were cut back, 0 bases at V and 3 bases at J, with 11 bases in the middle. The V gene's germline CDR1 is SGHRS and CDR2 YFSETQ. There are 15 residues in the CDR3.

The chain uses TRBV9 and TRBJ2-3; 9 nucleotides match TRBD1. From germline, CDR1 is SGDLS and CDR2 YYNGEE. V gave up 4 bases and J gave up 3 bases; unmatched junction bases: 6. The CDR3 covers 15 residues. The DNA of the CDR3 is TGTGCCAGCAGCCCACGGGACAGGGTAACAGATACGCAGTATTTT. Encoded protein: CASSPRDRVTDTQYF.

V gene TRBV5-5 combines with J gene TRBJ2-3; 7 bases fit TRBD2. Germline V gene sequence: CDR1 SGHKS, CDR2 YYEKEE (reference sequence). V lost 0 bases and J lost 2; bases outside the gene matches: 3. The CDR3 totals 15 residues. DNA of the CDR3: TGTGCCAGCAGCTTGGGGGCGGGGGTCACAGATACGCAGTATTTT. Its translation: CASSLGAGVTDTQYF.

This clone was observed once. The chain employs TRBV13 and TRBJ2-6; D gene unclear. CDR1 is PRHDT, CDR2 FYEKMQ, per germline (reference sequence). The CDR3 has 15 amino acids. The V end was cut by 3 bases, the J end by 0 bases, with 6 bases between. The CDR3 here is CASSFTASGANVLTF. The CDR3 nucleotides are TGTGCCAGCAGCTTCACAGCCTCTGGGGCCAACGTCCTGACTTTC.

The chain carries TRBV9 and TRBJ1-1, with D possibly TRBD1 on 5 matching bases. The germline V and J ends were trimmed by 4 bases and 2 bases, with 15 bases remaining between them. CDR1 is SGDLS, CDR2 YYNGEE, per germline. The CDR3 consists of 15 residues. In DNA, the CDR3 is TGTGCCAGCAGCCCCCGGGGGAGGGTTAACACTGAAGCTTTCTTT. It encodes CASSPRGRVNTEAFF.

The chain combines TRBV11-3 with TRBJ2-2, with D possibly being TRBD1 (6 bases). CDR3 length equals 13 residues. Trimming removed 5 bases at V and 8 bases at J, with 12 bases between. Per germline, CDR1 SGHNT and CDR2 YENEEA. The CDR3 nucleotides read TGTGCCAGCAGCCCCCTCACAGGGGGGGAGCTGTTTTTT. Amino acid sequence: CASSPLTGGELFF.

The rearrangement uses TRBV4-1 and TRBJ2-7, with D perhaps matching TRBD1 (7 bases). The CDR3 consists of 16 residues. Germline assignment: CDR1 MGHRA and CDR2 YSYEKL. Between the trimmed V and J ends, which lost 0 bases and 4 bases, there was a span of 16 bases. CDR3 nucleotide sequence: TGCGCCAGCAGCCAAGATCGATCGCGGGACAGATACGAGCAGTACTTC. This encodes CASSQDRSRDRYEQYF.

The chain carries TRBV5-4 and TRBJ1-2, with 8 bases that match TRBD1. Per germline, CDR1 SGHNT and CDR2 YYREEE (reference sequence). This CDR3 comprises 16 residues. The J segment lost 4 bases and the V segment lost 2 bases, leaving 10 bases of the junction unmatched. The CDR3 DNA follows: TGTGCCAGCAGCTTAAACCCCAAGGACAGGGTCTATGGCTACACCTTC. Protein: CASSLNPKDRVYGYTF. Full variable domain (missing parts from reference TRBV5-4 and TRBJ1-2): ETGVTQSPTHLIKTRGQQVTLRCSSQSGHNTVSWYQQALGQGPQFIFQYYREEENGRGNFPPRFSGLQFPNYSSELNVNALELDDSALYLCASSLNPKDRVYGYTFGSGTRLTVV.

This clone came up once. This chain uses TRBV29-1 with TRBJ1-2; D remains ambiguous. The V end lost 7 bases, the J end lost 4 bases, and 19 bases lay between the germline ends. The CDR3 runs 14 residues. Germline V gives CDR1 SQVTM, CDR2 ANQGSEA. The CDR3 nucleotides are TGCAGCGCCCTGGTCGGAGGGCCCAGCTATGGCTACACCTTC. The encoded protein is CSALVGGPSYGYTF.

The J gene is TRBJ2-3, the V gene TRBV7-9, with TRBD2 identical over 10 bases. Germline lookup yields CDR1 SEHNR and CDR2 FQNEAQ (reference sequence). The V gene end was trimmed by 7 bases and the J gene end by 3 bases; junction bases not matched to a gene: 13. This CDR3 is 17 amino acids long. The CDR3 spells CASIHGISGGWTDTQYF. The CDR3 nucleotides are TGTGCCAGCATCCACGGAATTAGCGGGGGGTGGACAGATACGCAGTATTTT.

There are a few counts of this clone. The gene calls are TRBV6-1 and TRBJ1-1, with unresolved D. CDR1 and CDR2 from the germline V gene are MNHNS and SASEGT. The CDR3 spans 15 residues. V shed 9 bases and J shed 2 bases, with 19 bases lying between them. In DNA, the CDR3 is TGTGCCAGTTCCTTCTCCCCGGTAGTAAACACTGAAGCTTTCTTT. It encodes CASSFSPVVNTEAFF.

V is TRBV10-3 and J is TRBJ1-6; 7 bases are shared with TRBD1. This CDR3 spans 14 amino acids. V lost 7 bases and J lost 5; bases outside the gene matches: 5. Germline V gene lookup returns CDR1 ENHRY and CDR2 SYGVKD. CDR3 coding DNA: TGTGCCATCACCGGGACAGTCGATAATTCACCCCTCCACTTT. This gives the protein CAITGTVDNSPLHF.

The chain uses TRBV5-1 and TRBJ2-3; TRBD1 is a possible D gene (5 bases). Per the germline V gene, CDR1 is SGHRS and CDR2 is YFSETQ. CDR3 length equals 16 residues. V was cut by 2 bases and J by 3 bases, with 16 bases left in between. In nucleotides, the CDR3 is TGCGCCAGCAGCTTCGGTGACAGTGCCCGTACAGATACGCAGTATTTT. Translated, it gives CASSFGDSARTDTQYF.

CDR3 sequence reads: CASSPPGGMRGNQPQHF. CDR3 nucleotides: TGTGCCAGCTCACCGCCGGGGGGGATGCGAGGCAATCAGCCCCAGCATTTT. The chain links TRBV18 to TRBJ1-5; tentatively, D is TRBD1 (5 bases). V dropped 3 bases and J dropped 2 bases, with 17 bases sitting between them. CDR1 and CDR2 from the germline V gene are KGHSH and LQKENI. The CDR3 loop spans 17 amino acids.

V is TRBV5-1 and J is TRBJ1-1; D may be TRBD1 (5 bases). The CDR3 is 15 residues long. Germline-derived CDR1 and CDR2 are SGHRS and YFSETQ. V was pared by 4 bases and J by 5 bases, with 18 bases between. CDR3 residues: CASSLHEAGKTEAFF. DNA of the CDR3: TGCGCCAGCAGCCTTCACGAGGCAGGGAAGACTGAAGCTTTCTTT.

This clone appeared a single time. The chain has TRBV9 and TRBJ1-2, with 7 bases fitting TRBD1. This CDR3 has 17 amino acids. Germline V lookup: CDR1 SGDLS, CDR2 YYNGEE. The junction had 13 bases not matched to a gene; V was cut back by 5 bases and J by 0 bases. DNA for the CDR3: TGTGCCAGCAGTATAGGCCCAACAGGGGTCCCTAACTATGGCTACACCTTC. Its translation: CASSIGPTGVPNYGYTF.

The chain links TRBV5-1 to TRBJ1-6, with D possibly being TRBD1 (6 bases). The ends were cut back, 4 bases at V and 6 bases at J, with 11 bases in the middle. CDR1 is SGHRS and CDR2 is YFSETQ in the germline V gene. The CDR3 sequence is 14 residues long. CDR3 sequence (DNA): TGCGCCAGCAGCCTCGGGACAACTAATTCACCCCTCCACTTT. Amino acid sequence: CASSLGTTNSPLHF.

The chain has TRBV10-3 and TRBJ1-3; D may be TRBD1 (5 bases). Germline V gene sequence: CDR1 ENHRY, CDR2 SYGVKD. The CDR3 length is 14 residues. V dropped 8 bases and J dropped 3 bases, with 14 bases sitting between them. The CDR3 reads CAILRRGSGNTIYF. The CDR3 DNA reads TGTGCCATCCTGCGAAGGGGCAGTGGAAACACCATATATTTT.

The rearrangement joins TRBV19 to TRBJ2-7; perhaps TRBD1 as D (6 bases). The CDR3 is 13 residues long. V was trimmed by 1 base and J by 8 bases, leaving 12 bases between them. CDR1 and CDR2 from the germline V gene are LNHDA and SQIVND (reference sequence). The CDR3 DNA sequence: TGTGCCAGTAGTATAGCCATCGACAGGAAGCAGTACTTC. Protein: CASSIAIDRKQYF.

V gene TRBV7-9 combines with J gene TRBJ1-2, with TRBD1 matching 7 bases. The V segment lost 5 bases and the J segment 0 bases; nucleotides outside the gene matches: 6. CDR1 is SEHNR, CDR2 FQNEAQ, per germline (reference sequence). The CDR3 contains 15 residues. CDR3 residues: CASSPNRGSNYGYTF. The CDR3 coding sequence is TGTGCCAGCAGCCCTAACAGGGGTTCTAACTATGGCTACACCTTC.

This clone was detected a few times. This chain uses TRBV11-2 with TRBJ1-6; no definite D call. Germline lookup yields CDR1 SGHAT and CDR2 FQNNGV. The CDR3 runs to 16 residues. V shed 0 bases and J shed 4 bases, with 10 bases lying between them. The CDR3 reads CASSLDGNSYNSPLHF. In DNA form, the CDR3 reads TGTGCCAGCAGCTTAGATGGTAACAGTTATAATTCACCCCTCCACTTT.